The 22 T cell receptor beta chains below were found in one sample sequenced in a study of blood T cells in healthy people across ages. Combining a sample-barcoded 5' primer with a J-beta primer mix, a second PCR ran for about 7 to 12 cycles. One entry per CDR3 protein results from TCRdb running MiXCR on the 5' RACE reads. Among around 500,000 distinct CDR3 sequences listed, around a quarter were seen once. This same sample was also taken into another study, of T cells of mothers and their children.

Source material: blood. Every receptor here comes from a boy aged 2 to 10 in good health.

CDR3 nucleotide sequence: TGCGCCAGCAGGGCGGAGGGGGCGCTGGCCAAAAACATTCAGTACTTC. Amino acid sequence: CASRAEGALAKNIQYF. The chain couples TRBV5-1 to TRBJ2-4, with a possible D match to TRBD1 (7 bases). The CDR3 is 16 residues long. The V gene lost 5 bases and the J gene lost 1 base, with 16 bases spanning the gap. From germline, CDR1 is SGHRS and CDR2 YFSETQ.

This chain connects TRBV4-3 to TRBJ2-1, with TRBD2 identical over 10 bases. Per germline, CDR1 LGHNA and CDR2 YSLEER. The CDR3 is made up of 16 amino acids. Losses at the gene ends were 4 bases for V and 5 bases for J; bases not matched to a gene: 8. The CDR3 reads CASSLLPTSGDNEQFF. The CDR3 DNA sequence: TGCGCCAGCAGCCTTTTACCCACTAGCGGGGACAATGAGCAGTTCTTC.

V gene TRBV3-1 combines with J gene TRBJ2-2, with D unclear. The length of the CDR3 is 16 residues. V lost 2 bases and J lost 4, with 14 bases in between. The V gene's germline CDR1 is LGHDT and CDR2 YNNKEL (reference sequence). The CDR3 is CASSQFLPVGTGELFF. The CDR3 DNA reads as TGTGCCAGCAGCCAATTTCTACCGGTAGGCACCGGGGAGCTGTTTTTT.

This rearrangement joins TRBV29-1 to TRBJ2-3; possibly TRBD1 for D (5 bases). Trimming cost V 1 base and J 4 bases, with 9 bases left between them. Germline V gives CDR1 SQVTM, CDR2 ANQGSEA. The length of the CDR3 is 13 residues. CDR3 protein: CSVEGRAADTQYF. CDR3 DNA: TGCAGCGTTGAAGGCAGGGCTGCAGATACGCAGTATTTT.

J is TRBJ2-7 and V is TRBV20-1; 8 nucleotides match TRBD2. Trimming removed 0 bases from V and 6 bases from J; junction bases left unmatched: 10. CDR3 length equals 15 residues. Per germline, CDR1 DFQATT and CDR2 SNEGSKA (reference sequence). In DNA, the CDR3 is TGCAGTGCTAGAGACCTTGGACTAGCTCAGTCCGAGCAGTACTTC. Translation: CSARDLGLAQSEQYF.

The chain recombines TRBV2 with TRBJ2-2; 14 bases align to TRBD2. V dropped 6 bases and J dropped 3; count of bases not matched to a gene: 6. Germline CDR1 SNHLY, CDR2 FYNNEI. CDR3 length: 17 amino acids. The CDR3 DNA sequence: TGTGCCAGCAGGAAGACTAGCGGGGGGGATTACACCGGGGAGCTGTTTTTT. It is translated as CASRKTSGGDYTGELFF.

This clonotype was recorded a few times. Germline and junction disagree at one end, which may indicate a read error. The chain carries TRBV19 and TRBJ2-1, with TRBD2 matching 10 bases. Per germline, CDR1 LNHDA and CDR2 SQIVND (reference sequence). CDR3 length: 15 residues. The CDR3 loop reads CASSMASGSYDEQFF. The CDR3 DNA is TGTGCCAGTAGTATGGCTAGCGGGAGCTACGATGAGCAGTTCTTC.

The chain carries TRBV24-1 and TRBJ1-1, with unresolved D. CDR3 length equals 14 residues. Germline V lookup: CDR1 KGHDR, CDR2 SFDVKD. V lost 6 bases, J lost 0 bases, and 10 bases lay in between. This CDR3 is CATSSGPMNTEAFF. The CDR3 DNA is TGTGCCACCAGTTCCGGACCGATGAACACTGAAGCTTTCTTT.

This clonotype was observed a handful of times. The chain employs TRBV7-6 and TRBJ2-1, with 13 bases that match TRBD2. The V gene's germline CDR1 is SGHVS and CDR2 FNYEAQ. The CDR3 has 22 residues. Unmatched junction bases numbered 16, after V lost 2 bases and J lost 0 bases. CDR3 nucleotides: TGTGCCAGCAGCTTACCGACTAGGACTAGCGGGAGCGTACGTAGCTCCTACAATGAGCAGTTCTTC. This translates into CASSLPTRTSGSVRSSYNEQFF.

This rearrangement joins TRBV4-3 to TRBJ2-7, with a possible D match to TRBD2 (6 bases). Trimming shortened V by 1 base and J by 4 bases, and 11 bases separated the two germline ends. The CDR3 consists of 14 residues. The germline V gene encodes CDR1 LGHNA and CDR2 YSLEER. CDR3 residues: CASSQGISGYEQYF. CDR3 DNA: TGCGCCAGCAGCCAAGGAATTAGCGGTTACGAGCAGTACTTC.

The chain couples TRBV27 to TRBJ1-2; 11 nucleotides line up with TRBD1. This CDR3 comprises 14 residues. With V trimmed by 4 bases and J by 7 bases, 5 bases remained unmatched. Germline V gene lookup returns CDR1 MNHEY and CDR2 SMNVEV (reference sequence). CDR3 protein: CASSSGQGARGYTF. CDR3 nucleotides: TGTGCCAGCAGTTCCGGACAGGGGGCGCGTGGCTACACCTTC.

This chain uses TRBV29-1 with TRBJ1-2; no clear D. The CDR3 has 11 residues. Trimming took 2 bases from V and 2 from J, leaving 3 bases between them. CDR1 is SQVTM and CDR2 is ANQGSEA in the germline V gene. Here the CDR3 reads CSVEMNYGYTF. The DNA for the CDR3 is TGCAGCGTTGAAATGAACTATGGCTACACCTTC.

This clonotype was counted only a few times. V gene TRBV20-1 combines with J gene TRBJ2-1; 9 nucleotides match TRBD1. The ends lost 6 bases at V and 0 bases at J; junction bases unmatched: 3. The germline V gene encodes CDR1 DFQATT and CDR2 SNEGSKA (reference sequence). This CDR3 region has 14 residues. The CDR3 region is CSAGGQGSYNEQFF. CDR3 sequence (DNA): TGCAGTGCGGGGGGACAGGGCTCCTACAATGAGCAGTTCTTC.

The chain has TRBV5-6 and TRBJ1-5, with D uncertain. This CDR3 has 15 residues. CDR1 is SGHDT and CDR2 is YYEEEE in the germline V gene. V was trimmed by 3 bases and J by 2 bases, leaving 12 bases between them. The CDR3 DNA sequence: TGTGCCAGCAGCTCCCGGGGTTTGGGCAATCAGCCCCAGCATTTT. Its translation is CASSSRGLGNQPQHF.

The gene calls are TRBV28 and TRBJ2-4; 7 bases agree with TRBD1. The trim removed 10 bases at V and 2 bases at J, leaving 5 bases unmatched. The length of the CDR3 is 13 residues. CDR1 is MDHEN, CDR2 SYDVKM, per germline. CDR3 sequence reads: CATRQGSKNIQYF. The CDR3 coding sequence is TGTGCCACCAGACAGGGCTCCAAAAACATTCAGTACTTC.

In the case of this clonotype: An end of the junction does not agree with germline; a read error may underlie this. V is TRBV7-7 and J is TRBJ2-1; D might be TRBD1 (6 bases). Looked up from germline, CDR1 is SSHAT and CDR2 is FNYEAQ (reference sequence). This CDR3 region has 15 residues. CDR3 sequence: CASSKNRVKYNEQFF. For the CDR3, the DNA is TGTGCTAGCAGCAAGAACAGGGTAAAATACAATGAGCAGTTCTTC.

Turning to this clonotype: One end of the junction does not line up with germline, which may come from a read error. The chain carries TRBV5-1 and TRBJ2-7; D possibly corresponds to TRBD1 (6 bases). Germline V gene data show CDR1 as SGHRS and CDR2 as YFSETQ. The CDR3 extends over 18 amino acids. CDR3 DNA: TGCGACAGCAGCTCCCGCAGGGGCCAGACTTGGGATTTCTACGAGCAGTACTTC. This translates into CDSSSRRGQTWDFYEQYF.

J is TRBJ2-5 and V is TRBV21-1; whether TRBD1, the table's D call, matches the DNA was not checked. The J call may be mistaken, given a closer DNA end match to TRBJ2-1. TRBV21-1 is deemed a pseudogene. The CDR3 contains 15 residues. This chain's CDR3 is CASSVMGPPGNEQFF. The CDR3 region has the DNA TGTGCCAGCAGCGTAATGGGACCCCCTGGGAATGAGCAGTTCTTC.

The rearrangement links TRBV15 to TRBJ1-1; 7 bases agree with TRBD1. V shed 5 bases, J shed 4 bases, and the junction held 13 bases outside the gene matches. There are 16 residues in the CDR3. Per the germline V gene, CDR1 is LNHNV and CDR2 is YYDKDF (reference sequence). The CDR3 here is CATSPHLSGGGTEAFF. In DNA, the CDR3 is TGTGCCACCAGCCCTCATCTTTCAGGGGGGGGCACTGAAGCTTTCTTT.

The chain combines TRBV27 with TRBJ2-4; D unclear. This CDR3 contains 13 residues. V was shortened by 5 bases and J by 1 base, with 6 bases between the two germline ends. Germline lookup yields CDR1 MNHEY and CDR2 SMNVEV (reference sequence). CDR3 region: CASSPRAKNIQYF. Written as DNA, the CDR3 is TGTGCCAGCAGTCCAAGGGCCAAAAACATTCAGTACTTC.

This rearrangement joins TRBV5-1 to TRBJ2-3; D might be TRBD1 (6 bases). CDR1 SGHRS and CDR2 YFSETQ come from the germline V gene. The CDR3 contains 17 residues. Trimming removed 3 bases at V and 3 bases at J, with 20 bases between. In DNA form, the CDR3 reads TGCGCCAGCAGCTGGGACCTACAGGGTGGGCCGACAGATACGCAGTATTTT. Residues: CASSWDLQGGPTDTQYF.

The V and J genes are TRBV5-1 and TRBJ1-1, with D perhaps TRBD1 (6 bases). The germline V gene encodes CDR1 SGHRS and CDR2 YFSETQ. There are 15 residues in the CDR3. The V end was cut by 0 bases, the J end by 1 base, with 10 bases between. CDR3 loop: CASSLEQGRNTEAFF. In DNA, the CDR3 is TGCGCCAGCAGCTTGGAGCAGGGGCGGAACACTGAAGCTTTCTTT.